One sample yielded the 4 T cell receptor beta chains listed below, sequenced in a study of somatic mutations in cytotoxic T cells in rheumatoid arthritis. Libraries were prepared by immunoSEQ multiplex PCR; TCRdb keeps only in-frame clonotypes and omits some of them. The table lists tens of thousands of clones, 85% to 90% of them singletons. The material sequenced was CD8+ T cells sorted from blood. Receptors were obtained from an adult with rheumatoid arthritis.

The V gene is TRBV27, the J gene TRBJ1-1; 7 bases line up with TRBD1. CDR1 and CDR2 (germline): MNHEY, SMNVEV (reference sequence). J gave up 0 bases and V 5 bases, and 3 bases lay outside the gene matches. This CDR3 contains 14 residues. The CDR3 nucleotides are TGTGCCAGCAGTCCGGGACAGATGAACACTGAAGCTTTCTTT. Its protein is CASSPGQMNTEAFF.

The chain carries TRBV18 and TRBJ1-3; D is ambiguous. Trimming took off 5 bases at V and 0 bases at J, with 11 bases between the two ends. The length of the CDR3 is 15 residues. The germline V gene has CDR1 KGHSH and CDR2 LQKENI. CDR3 bases: TGTGCCAGCTCAGGAGGACGGTACTCTGGAAACACCATATATTTT. Protein product: CASSGGRYSGNTIYF.

V is TRBV11-2 and J is TRBJ2-7; D is ambiguous. CDR1 SGHAT and CDR2 FQNNGV come from the germline V gene. The CDR3 contains 12 residues. Trimming pared 3 bases from V and 5 bases from J, leaving 8 bases between. CDR3 sequence (DNA): TGTGCCAGCAGCTTTGTACCTCACGAGCAGTACTTC. It translates to CASSFVPHEQYF.

This chain connects TRBV27 to TRBJ2-1; no definite D call. CDR1 MNHEY and CDR2 SMNVEV come from the germline V gene (reference sequence). This CDR3 is 13 amino acids long. V lost 3 bases and J 6 bases, leaving 9 bases between the germline ends. CDR3 in amino acids: CASSFNQANEQFF. For the CDR3, the DNA is TGTGCCAGCAGTTTTAATCAGGCCAATGAGCAGTTCTTC.